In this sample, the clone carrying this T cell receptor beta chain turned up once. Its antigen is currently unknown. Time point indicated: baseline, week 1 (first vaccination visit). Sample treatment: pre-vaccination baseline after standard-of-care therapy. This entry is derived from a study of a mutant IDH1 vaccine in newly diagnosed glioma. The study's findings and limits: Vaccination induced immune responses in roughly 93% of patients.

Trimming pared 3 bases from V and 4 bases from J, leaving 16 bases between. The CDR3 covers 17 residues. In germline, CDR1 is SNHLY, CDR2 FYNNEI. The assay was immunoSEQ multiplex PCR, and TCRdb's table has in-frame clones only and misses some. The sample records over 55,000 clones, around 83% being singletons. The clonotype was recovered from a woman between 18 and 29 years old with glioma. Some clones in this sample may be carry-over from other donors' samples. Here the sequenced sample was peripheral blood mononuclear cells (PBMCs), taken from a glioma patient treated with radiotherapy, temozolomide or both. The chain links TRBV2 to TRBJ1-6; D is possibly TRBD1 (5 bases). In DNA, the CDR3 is TGTGCCAGCAGTGATGGGGGGACTGCTCCTTATAATTCACCCCTCCACTTT. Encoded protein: CASSDGGTAPYNSPLHF.